This T cell receptor (beta chain) emerged from a study of the immune and genomic landscape of osteosarcoma (dated by TCRdb to 2018 to 2021). Regarding the study in general: The overall cohort was composed of under 55 pediatric and adult patients with high-grade osteosarcoma, and a median age at diagnosis of approximately 25 years (range roughly 5-85) was recorded. In the overall cohort, around three fifths of patients were male, and localized disease at diagnosis was presented by about four fifths of patients. To characterize the osteosarcoma immunogenomic landscape, the TCR sequencing results were combined with transcriptome, protein array and immunostaining data. Osteosarcoma specimens were profiled with whole genome, RNA and T-cell receptor sequencing plus immunohistochemistry and reverse phase protein arrays so that immunogenic potential could be defined. Three patients contributed a couple of samples from the same tumor site. Poor-risk disease was overrepresented in the cohort, as 73% of patients had an unfavorable pathologic response to standard therapy and around 69% were deceased. An explanation for the limited clinical activity of immune checkpoint inhibitors in osteosarcoma was sought in the study.

Comments on this clone: There is no known antigen for this receptor. Base qualities are not recorded, but no much larger clone differs from it by a single base.

Post-treatment primary, local recurrence and metastasis tumors from poor-prognosis patients were used as specimens. TCR beta chain CDR3 regions were immunosequenced using the ImmunoSEQ Assay (Adaptive Biotechnologies). The authors' pipeline ran thus. The ImmunoSEQ Analyzer platform was used to export TCRB rearrangements, read counts, read proportions and gene usage. Using productive rearrangements, T-cell clonality was calculated as 1 minus Pielou's evenness. In the clonal space homeostasis analysis, clonotypes were grouped as rare, small, medium, large or hyperexpanded (0.01 to 1 of the repertoire). TCR productive clonality was compared across immune clusters C1, C2 and C3 using the Wilcoxon rank sum test. This is the immuneACCESS table as TCRdb keeps it, with only in-frame sequences that have V and J called. A part of the clones is gone; compared with another copy, unresolved V genes explain less than half, and the rest is unexplained. V, J and clone size are those of that table, while D and trimming were read from the DNA. The sample table shows several thousand clones, and just over 75% are seen once. Clones ranked in the top ten supply approximately 6% of the sample.

The CDR3 runs 15 amino acids, cysteine and phenylalanine included. The only DNA kept is the CDR3, 45 bases in frame from the first base. Taken from the germline V gene, the CDR1 and CDR2 loops are SGDLS and YYNGEE. Clipping removes 3 bases from V and 3 bases from J, with 6 as the unmatched junction base count. Overall results and qualifications from the work: Along with the frozen tumor specimens, matched blood was collected from just two patients. In five cases a single hyperexpanded clone dominated the repertoire, and each of those five cases had fewer than 100 T-cell clonotypes. Higher TCR productive clonality was observed in the immune-hot C3 cluster than in the cold C1 cluster, although TCR productive clonality remained low overall. Rather than matched normal tissue, external data from normal skin and healthy peripheral blood provided the clonality benchmarks. Sample size was not determined by any statistical method, because osteosarcoma is rare and all possible samples were collected. Productive TCR clonality was low overall, averaging roughly 0.09 with a maximum of 0.3, suggesting limited T-cell clonal expansion.

The chain joins TRBV9 to TRBJ1-2, with 9 central nucleotides matching TRBD1. This sequence originates from a human donor with osteosarcoma. The source material was osteosarcoma tumor tissue from the lung. The CDR3 sequence is CASSAGTGWDYGYTF. The nucleotide sequence is given as TGTGCCAGCAGCGCCGGGACAGGGTGGGACTATGGCTACACCTTC.